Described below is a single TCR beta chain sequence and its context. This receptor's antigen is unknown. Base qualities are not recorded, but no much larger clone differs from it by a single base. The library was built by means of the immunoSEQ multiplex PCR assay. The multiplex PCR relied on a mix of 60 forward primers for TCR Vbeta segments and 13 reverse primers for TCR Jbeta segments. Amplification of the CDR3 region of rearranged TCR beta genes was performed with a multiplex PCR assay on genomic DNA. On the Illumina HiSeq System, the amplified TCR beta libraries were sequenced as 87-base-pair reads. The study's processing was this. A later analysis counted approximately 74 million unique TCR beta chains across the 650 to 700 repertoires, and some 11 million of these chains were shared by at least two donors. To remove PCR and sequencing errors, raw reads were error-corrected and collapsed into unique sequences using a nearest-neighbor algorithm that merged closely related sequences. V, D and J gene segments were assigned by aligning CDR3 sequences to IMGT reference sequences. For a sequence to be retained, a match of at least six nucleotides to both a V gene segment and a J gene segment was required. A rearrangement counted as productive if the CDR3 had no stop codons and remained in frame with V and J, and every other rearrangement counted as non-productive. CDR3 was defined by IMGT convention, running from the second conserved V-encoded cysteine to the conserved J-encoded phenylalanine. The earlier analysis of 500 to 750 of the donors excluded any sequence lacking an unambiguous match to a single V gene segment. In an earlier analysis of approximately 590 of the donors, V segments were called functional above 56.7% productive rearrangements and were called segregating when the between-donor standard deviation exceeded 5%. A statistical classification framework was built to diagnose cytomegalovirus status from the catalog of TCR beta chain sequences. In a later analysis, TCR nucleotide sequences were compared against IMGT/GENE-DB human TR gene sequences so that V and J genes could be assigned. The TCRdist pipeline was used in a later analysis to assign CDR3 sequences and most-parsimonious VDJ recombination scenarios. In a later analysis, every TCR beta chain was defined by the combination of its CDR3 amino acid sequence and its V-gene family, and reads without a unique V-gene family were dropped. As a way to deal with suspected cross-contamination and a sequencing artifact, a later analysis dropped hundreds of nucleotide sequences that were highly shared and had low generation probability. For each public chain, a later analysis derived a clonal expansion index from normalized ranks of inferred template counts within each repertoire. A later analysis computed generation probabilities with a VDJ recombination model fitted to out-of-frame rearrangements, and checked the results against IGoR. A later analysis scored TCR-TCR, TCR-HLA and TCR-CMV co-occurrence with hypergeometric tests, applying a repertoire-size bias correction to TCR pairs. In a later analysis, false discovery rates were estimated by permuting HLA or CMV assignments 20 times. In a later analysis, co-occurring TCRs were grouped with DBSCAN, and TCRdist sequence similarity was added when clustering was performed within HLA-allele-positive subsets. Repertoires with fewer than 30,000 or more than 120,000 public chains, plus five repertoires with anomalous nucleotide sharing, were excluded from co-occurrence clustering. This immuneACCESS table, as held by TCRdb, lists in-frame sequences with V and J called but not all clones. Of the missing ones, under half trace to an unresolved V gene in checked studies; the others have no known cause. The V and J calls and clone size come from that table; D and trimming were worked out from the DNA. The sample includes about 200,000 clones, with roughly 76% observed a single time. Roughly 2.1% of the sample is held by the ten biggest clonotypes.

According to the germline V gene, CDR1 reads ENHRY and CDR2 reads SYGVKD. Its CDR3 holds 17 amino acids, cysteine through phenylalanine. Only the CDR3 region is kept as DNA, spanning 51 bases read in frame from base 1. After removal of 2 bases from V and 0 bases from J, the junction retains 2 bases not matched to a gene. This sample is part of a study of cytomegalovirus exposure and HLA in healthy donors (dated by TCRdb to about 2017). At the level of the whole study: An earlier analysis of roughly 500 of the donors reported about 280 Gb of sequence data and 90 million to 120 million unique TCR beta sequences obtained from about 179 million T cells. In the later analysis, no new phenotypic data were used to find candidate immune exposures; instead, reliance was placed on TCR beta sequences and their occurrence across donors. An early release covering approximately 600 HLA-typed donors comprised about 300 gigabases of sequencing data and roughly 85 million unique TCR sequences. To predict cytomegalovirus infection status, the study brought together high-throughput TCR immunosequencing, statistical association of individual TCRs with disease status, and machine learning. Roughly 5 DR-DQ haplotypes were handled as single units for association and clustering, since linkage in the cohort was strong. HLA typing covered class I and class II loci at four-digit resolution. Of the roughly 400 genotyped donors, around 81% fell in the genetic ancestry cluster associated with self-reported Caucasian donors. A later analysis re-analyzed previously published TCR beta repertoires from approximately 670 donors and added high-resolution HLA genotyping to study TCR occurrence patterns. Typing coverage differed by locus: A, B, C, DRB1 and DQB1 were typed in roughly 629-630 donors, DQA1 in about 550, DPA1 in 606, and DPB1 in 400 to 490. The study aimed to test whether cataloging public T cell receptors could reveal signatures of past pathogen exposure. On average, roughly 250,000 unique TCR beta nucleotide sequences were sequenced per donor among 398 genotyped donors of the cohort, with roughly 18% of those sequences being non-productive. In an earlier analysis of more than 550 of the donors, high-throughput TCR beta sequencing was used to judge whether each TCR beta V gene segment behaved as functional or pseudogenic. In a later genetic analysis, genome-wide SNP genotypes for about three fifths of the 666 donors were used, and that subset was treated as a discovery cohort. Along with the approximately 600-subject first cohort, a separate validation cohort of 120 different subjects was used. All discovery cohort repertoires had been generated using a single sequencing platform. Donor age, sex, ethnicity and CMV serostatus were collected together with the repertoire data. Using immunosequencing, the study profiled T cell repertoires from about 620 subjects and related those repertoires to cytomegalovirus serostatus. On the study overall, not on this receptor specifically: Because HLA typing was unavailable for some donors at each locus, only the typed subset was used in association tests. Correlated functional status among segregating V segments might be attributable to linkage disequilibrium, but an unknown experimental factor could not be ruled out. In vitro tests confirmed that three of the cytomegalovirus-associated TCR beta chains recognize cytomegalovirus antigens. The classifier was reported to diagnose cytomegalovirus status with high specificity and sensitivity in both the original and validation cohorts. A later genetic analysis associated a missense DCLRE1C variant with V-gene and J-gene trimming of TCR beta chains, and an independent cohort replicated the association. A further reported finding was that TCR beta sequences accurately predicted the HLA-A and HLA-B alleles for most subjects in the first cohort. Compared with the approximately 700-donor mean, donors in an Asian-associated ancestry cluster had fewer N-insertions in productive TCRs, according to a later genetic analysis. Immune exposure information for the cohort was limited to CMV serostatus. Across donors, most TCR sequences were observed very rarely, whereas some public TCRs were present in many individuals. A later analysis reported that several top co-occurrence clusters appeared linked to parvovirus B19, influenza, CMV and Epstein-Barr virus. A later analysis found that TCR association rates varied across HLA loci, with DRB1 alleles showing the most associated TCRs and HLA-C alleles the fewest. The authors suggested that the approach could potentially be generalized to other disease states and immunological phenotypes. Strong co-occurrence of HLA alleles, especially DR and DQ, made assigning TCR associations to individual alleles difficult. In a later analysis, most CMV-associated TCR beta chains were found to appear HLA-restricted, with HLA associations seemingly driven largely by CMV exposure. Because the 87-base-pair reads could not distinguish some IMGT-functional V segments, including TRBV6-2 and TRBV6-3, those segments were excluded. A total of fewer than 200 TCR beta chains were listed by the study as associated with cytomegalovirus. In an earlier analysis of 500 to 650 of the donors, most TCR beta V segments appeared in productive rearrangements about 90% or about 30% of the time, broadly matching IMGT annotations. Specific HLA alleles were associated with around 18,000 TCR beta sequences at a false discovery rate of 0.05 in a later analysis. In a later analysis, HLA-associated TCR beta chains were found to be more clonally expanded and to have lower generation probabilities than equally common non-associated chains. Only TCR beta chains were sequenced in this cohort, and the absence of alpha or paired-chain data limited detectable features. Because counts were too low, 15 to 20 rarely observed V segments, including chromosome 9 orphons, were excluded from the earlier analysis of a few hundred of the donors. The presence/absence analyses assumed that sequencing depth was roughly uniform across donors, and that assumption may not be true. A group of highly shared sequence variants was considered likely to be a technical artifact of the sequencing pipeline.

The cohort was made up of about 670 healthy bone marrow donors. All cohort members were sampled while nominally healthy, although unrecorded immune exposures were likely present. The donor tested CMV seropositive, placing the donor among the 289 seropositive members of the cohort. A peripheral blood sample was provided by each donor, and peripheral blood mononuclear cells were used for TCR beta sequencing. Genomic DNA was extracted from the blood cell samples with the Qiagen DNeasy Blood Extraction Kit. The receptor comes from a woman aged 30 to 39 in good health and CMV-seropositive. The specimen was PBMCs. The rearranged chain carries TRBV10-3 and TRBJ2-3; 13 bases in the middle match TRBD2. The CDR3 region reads CAISEGLAGASTDTQYF. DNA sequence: TGTGCCATCAGTGAGGGACTAGCGGGAGCTAGCACAGATACGCAGTATTTT.